A single sample is the source of the 31 T cell receptor beta chains below, sequenced in a study of long-term antiretroviral therapy in people with HIV. The assay, immunoSEQ v3.0, was run at survey level. Sequencing used immunoSEQ multiplex PCR; TCRdb keeps in-frame clones, though not all of them. The repertoire holds about 40,000 clones, with roughly nine tenths as singletons. Sequencing used unsorted PBMCs, obtained 1.2 years after starting antiretroviral therapy. These receptors came from a woman between 45 and 60 years old with HIV.

This clone showed up just once. This chain joins TRBV15 and TRBJ1-1; D unclear. The germline V gene encodes CDR1 LNHNV and CDR2 YYDKDF (reference sequence). This CDR3 is built from 15 residues. The ends were cut back, 0 bases at V and 6 bases at J, with 14 bases in the middle. CDR3 in amino acids: CATSRDPIPASEAFF. In DNA form, the CDR3 reads TGTGCCACCAGCAGAGACCCGATCCCAGCCTCTGAAGCTTTCTTT.

The table lists this clone with a count of one. The J gene is TRBJ1-5, the V gene TRBV5-1; 7 bases agree with TRBD1. After removal of 3 bases from V and 2 bases from J, the junction contained 5 bases not matched to a gene. Germline CDR1 SGHRS, CDR2 YFSETQ. CDR3 size: 15 residues. CDR3 DNA sequence: TGCGCCAGCAGCTCCACAACAGGGGGCAATCAGCCCCAGCATTTT. This gives the protein CASSSTTGGNQPQHF. The complete variable domain, with remaining parts taken from reference TRBV5-1 and TRBJ1-5, reads KAGVTQTPRYLIKTRGQQVTLSCSPISGHRSVSWYQQTPGQGLQFLFEYFSETQRNKGNFPGRFSGRQFSNSRSEMNVSTLELGDSALYLCASSSTTGGNQPQHFGDGTRLSIL.

The chain carries TRBV7-3 and TRBJ2-3; the match to TRBD2 covers 14 bases. The CDR3 is 16 residues long. Germline CDR1 is SGHTA and CDR2 is FQGTGA. The V and J ends lost 4 bases and 3 bases, in that order; junction bases with no gene match: 3. The CDR3 protein is CASSSGLAGVTDTQYF. CDR3 nucleotide sequence: TGTGCCAGCAGCTCGGGACTAGCGGGAGTTACAGATACGCAGTATTTT.

This chain's CDR3 is CASSLYNSGYTF. The CDR3 DNA reads TGTGCCAGCAGCTTATACAATTCCGGCTACACCTTC. The chain employs TRBV7-2 and TRBJ1-2; D uncertain. Trimming took 2 bases from V and 8 from J, leaving 9 bases between them. The CDR3 is 12 residues long. The germline CDR1 and CDR2 sequences are SGHTA and FQGNSA.

V is TRBV5-1 and J is TRBJ1-5; tentative D call: TRBD1 (5 bases). The germline V gene encodes CDR1 SGHRS and CDR2 YFSETQ. The CDR3 length is 15 residues. The V end lost 1 base, the J end lost 4 bases, and 12 bases lay between the germline ends. For the CDR3, the DNA is TGCGCCAGCAGCTTGATGCAGGGCCCAAATCAGCCCCAGCATTTT. Translation gives CASSLMQGPNQPQHF.

This clone showed up just once. The chain combines TRBV29-1 with TRBJ1-1, with D unclear. CDR3 size: 11 residues. V was trimmed by 6 bases and J by 3 bases, leaving 8 bases between them. Germline lookup yields CDR1 SQVTM and CDR2 ANQGSEA. CDR3 nucleotide sequence: TGCAGCGTGCAGAGGGACACTGAAGCTTTCTTT. The encoded protein is CSVQRDTEAFF.

The J gene is TRBJ2-7, the V gene TRBV2, with D hard to call. The CDR3 is 14 residues long. Germline CDR1 and CDR2: SNHLY and FYNNEI. Between the trimmed V and J ends, which lost 2 bases and 1 base, there was a span of 9 bases. CDR3 coding DNA: TGTGCCAGCAGTGAAATGTGGCAATCCTACGAGCAGTACTTC. Translated: CASSEMWQSYEQYF.

The CDR3 DNA is TGCGCCAGCAGCCAGGGCAGCTACACAGATACGCAGTATTTT. Protein: CASSQGSYTDTQYF. The chain combines TRBV4-1 with TRBJ2-3; no clear D. CDR1 is MGHRA, CDR2 YSYEKL, per germline. The V gene lost 3 bases and the J gene lost 2 bases, with 9 bases spanning the gap. The CDR3 contains 14 residues.

V and J are TRBV7-9 and TRBJ2-1; possibly TRBD1 for D (6 bases). CDR3 length equals 12 residues. CDR1 and CDR2 (germline): SEHNR, FQNEAQ (reference sequence). Trimming took off 10 bases at V and 2 bases at J, with 9 bases between the two ends. The CDR3 loop reads CAKTGTYNEQFF. CDR3 DNA: TGTGCCAAAACAGGGACCTACAATGAGCAGTTCTTC. Combining the CDR3 with reference TRBV7-9 and TRBJ2-1 gives the whole variable domain DTGVSQNPRHKITKRGQNVTFRCDPISEHNRLYWYRQTLGQGPEFLTYFQNEAQLEKSRLLSDRFSAERPKGSFSTLEIQRTEQGDSAMYLCAKTGTYNEQFFGPGTRLTVL.

This chain connects TRBV6-5 to TRBJ2-3; 8 bases fit TRBD1. Germline CDR1 and CDR2: MNHEY and SVGAGI. Unmatched junction bases numbered 10, after V lost 5 bases and J lost 12 bases. CDR3 length: 13 amino acids. The CDR3: CASSNGQGTNQYF. CDR3 bases: TGTGCCAGCAGTAACGGACAGGGAACAAATCAGTATTTT.

The chain combines TRBV7-9 with TRBJ1-4; no reliable D call. Between the trimmed V and J ends, which lost 2 bases and 7 bases, there was a span of 14 bases. Per germline, CDR1 SEHNR and CDR2 FQNEAQ (reference sequence). CDR3 size: 15 residues. The CDR3 sequence is CASSLSVAGTEKLFF. The CDR3 nucleotides read TGTGCCAGCAGCTTAAGTGTCGCAGGAACTGAAAAACTGTTTTTT.

The rearrangement joins TRBV7-2 to TRBJ1-1; no clear D. The CDR3 runs 15 residues. Per germline, CDR1 SGHTA and CDR2 FQGNSA. Trimming left V 0 bases short and J 2 bases short, with 10 bases between. The CDR3 reads CASSLAWWVNTEAFF. Here the CDR3 DNA reads TGTGCCAGCAGCTTAGCTTGGTGGGTAAACACTGAAGCTTTCTTT.

V and J are TRBV27 and TRBJ1-3; no definite D call. Germline CDR1 and CDR2: MNHEY and SMNVEV (reference sequence). Trimming took 8 bases from V and 0 from J, leaving 17 bases between them. This CDR3 spans 16 amino acids. In nucleotides, the CDR3 is TGTGCCAGCGTGAGTGGGGAGGTTCCCTCTGGAAACACCATATATTTT. Its translation: CASVSGEVPSGNTIYF.

The chain employs TRBV12-5 and TRBJ1-5, with D maybe TRBD1 (5 bases). The CDR3 sequence is 12 residues long. Germline values: CDR1 LGHNT, CDR2 FRNRAP. Trimming cost V 8 bases and J 4 bases, with 9 bases left between them. CDR3 nucleotides: TGTGCTAGTCCCAGGGAAAATCAGCCCCAGCATTTT. Translation gives CASPRENQPQHF. The full variable domain, with the rest looked up from reference TRBV12-5 and TRBJ1-5, is DARVTQTPRHKVTEMGQEVTMRCQPILGHNTVFWYRQTMMQGLELLAYFRNRAPLDDSGMPKDRFSAEMPDATLATLKIQPSEPRDSAVYFCASPRENQPQHFGDGTRLSIL.

The V and J genes are TRBV5-1 and TRBJ2-5; TRBD2 aligns across 8 bases. The V segment lost 4 bases and the J segment 5 bases; nucleotides outside the gene matches: 4. CDR1 and CDR2 (germline): SGHRS, YFSETQ. This CDR3 has 13 amino acids. The CDR3 sequence is CASSLRGEETQYF. The CDR3 DNA reads TGCGCCAGCAGCCTGCGGGGGGAGGAGACCCAGTACTTC. Full variable domain (remainder filled in from reference TRBV5-1 and TRBJ2-5): KAGVTQTPRYLIKTRGQQVTLSCSPISGHRSVSWYQQTPGQGLQFLFEYFSETQRNKGNFPGRFSGRQFSNSRSEMNVSTLELGDSALYLCASSLRGEETQYFGPGTRLLVL.

The rearrangement joins TRBV9 to TRBJ1-6, with D possibly TRBD1 on 5 matching bases. V was pared by 3 bases and J by 0 bases, with 13 bases between. Germline CDR1 and CDR2: SGDLS and YYNGEE. CDR3 length equals 17 residues. CDR3 loop: CASSAGGGSSYNSPLHF. Written as DNA, the CDR3 is TGTGCCAGCAGCGCCGGGGGGGGGAGCTCCTATAATTCACCCCTCCACTTT. Full variable domain (rest looked up from reference TRBV9 and TRBJ1-6): DSGVTQTPKHLITATGQRVTLRCSPRSGDLSVYWYQQSLDQGLQFLIQYYNGEERAKGNILERFSAQQFPDLHSELNLSSLELGDSALYFCASSAGGGSSYNSPLHFGNGTRLTVT.

The chain carries TRBV4-1 and TRBJ2-7; TRBD1 matches 10 bases. Germline loops: CDR1 MGHRA, CDR2 YSYEKL. This CDR3 has 14 amino acids. J lost 3 bases, V lost 1 base, and 0 bases had no gene match. The CDR3 loop reads CASSQGDRGYEQYF. CDR3 nucleotide sequence: TGCGCCAGCAGCCAAGGGGACAGGGGCTACGAGCAGTACTTC.

CDR3: CASTELSPTYNEQFF. CDR3 sequence (DNA): TGTGCCAGCACCGAATTAAGCCCTACCTACAATGAGCAGTTCTTC. The V gene is TRBV27, the J gene TRBJ2-1; D call uncertain. Trimming removed 7 bases from V and 2 bases from J, with 15 bases in between. The CDR3 loop spans 15 amino acids. CDR1 is MNHEY, CDR2 SMNVEV, per germline (reference sequence).

The chain employs TRBV15 and TRBJ1-1, with D possibly being TRBD1 (6 bases). V gave up 0 bases and J gave up 4 bases, with 9 bases separating them. Germline CDR1 is LNHNV and CDR2 is YYDKDF (reference sequence). This CDR3 has 14 amino acids. The CDR3 DNA follows: TGTGCCACCAGCAGAGATTCGGGGGCCACTGAAGCTTTCTTT. It specifies CATSRDSGATEAFF.

The chain employs TRBV4-1 and TRBJ2-4; TRBD1 or TRBD2 may be the D gene (6 bases each). V lost 4 bases to trimming and J lost 3 bases, with 13 bases between them. Germline V gene sequence: CDR1 MGHRA, CDR2 YSYEKL. The CDR3 length is 15 residues. The CDR3: CASSPGASGKNIQYF. CDR3 in DNA: TGCGCCAGCAGCCCGGGGGCTAGTGGCAAAAACATTCAGTACTTC.

The rearrangement links TRBV5-6 to TRBJ1-6; D is unclear. The CDR3 runs 15 residues. Looked up from germline, CDR1 is SGHDT and CDR2 is YYEEEE. Trimming cost V 3 bases and J 9 bases, with 16 bases left between them. The CDR3 protein is CASSWTPETRSPLHF. Written as DNA, the CDR3 is TGTGCCAGCAGCTGGACGCCGGAGACACGTTCACCCCTCCACTTT.

This chain links TRBV13 with TRBJ1-3, with D hard to call. In germline, CDR1 is PRHDT, CDR2 FYEKMQ (reference sequence). The length of the CDR3 is 14 residues. V dropped 2 bases and J dropped 3 bases, with 8 bases sitting between them. The CDR3 is CASSLPGGGNTIYF. The CDR3 nucleotides read TGTGCCAGCAGCTTACCGGGCGGTGGAAACACCATATATTTT.

The chain links TRBV6-1 to TRBJ2-7, with 7 bases fitting TRBD1. V gave up 11 bases and J gave up 5 bases; unmatched junction bases: 15. This CDR3 is built from 14 residues. Germline lookup yields CDR1 MNHNS and CDR2 SASEGT. CDR3 sequence: CAVRDRDVRDEQYF. The CDR3 DNA reads as TGTGCCGTACGCGACAGGGACGTTAGGGACGAGCAGTACTTC.

This clone was seen only a few times. The V gene is TRBV6-1, the J gene TRBJ1-1; tentative D call: TRBD1 (5 bases). CDR3 length equals 15 residues. The germline V and J ends were trimmed by 7 bases and 0 bases, with 15 bases remaining between them. The germline CDR1 and CDR2 sequences are MNHNS and SASEGT. Here the CDR3 reads CASIRRQYLNTEAFF. CDR3 coding DNA: TGTGCCAGCATCCGGAGACAGTACTTGAACACTGAAGCTTTCTTT.

The chain links TRBV18 to TRBJ2-3, with unresolved D. The CDR3 contains 12 residues. V was pared by 4 bases and J by 5 bases, with 7 bases between. The germline V gene has CDR1 KGHSH and CDR2 LQKENI. The CDR3 region is CASSLLQDTQYF. The CDR3 nucleotides read TGTGCCAGCTCACTTCTCCAAGATACGCAGTATTTT.

The J gene is TRBJ1-1, the V gene TRBV7-2; a possible D gene is TRBD1 (5 bases). V was trimmed by 2 bases and J by 0 bases, leaving 13 bases between them. Germline-derived CDR1 and CDR2 are SGHTA and FQGNSA. This CDR3 is 16 amino acids long. The CDR3 loop is CASSLILGGLNTEAFF. In DNA form, the CDR3 reads TGTGCCAGCAGCTTAATCCTTGGGGGGTTGAACACTGAAGCTTTCTTT.

J is TRBJ1-2 and V is TRBV6-6; TRBD1 might be the D (6 bases). Deletions cut 7 bases from V and 8 bases from J, with 17 bases between. Germline V lookup: CDR1 MNHNY, CDR2 SVGAGI (reference sequence). There are 13 residues in the CDR3. CDR3 sequence (DNA): TGTGCCAGCATCGGGGGGCCTTGGGAGGGCTACACCTTC. Translating gives CASIGGPWEGYTF.

This rearrangement joins TRBV19 to TRBJ2-5; 7 bases align to TRBD2. This CDR3 comprises 15 residues. Germline CDR1 and CDR2: LNHDA and SQIVND (reference sequence). V lost 7 bases and J lost 5; bases outside the gene matches: 13. The chain's CDR3 is CASNKSGGKGETQYF. The CDR3 region has the DNA TGTGCCAGTAACAAATCGGGGGGAAAAGGGGAGACCCAGTACTTC.

The chain employs TRBV7-6 and TRBJ2-5; the match to TRBD1 covers 8 bases. J lost 3 bases, V lost 3 bases, and 3 bases had no gene match. The CDR3 covers 14 residues. Germline V lookup: CDR1 SGHVS, CDR2 FNYEAQ. CDR3 sequence reads: CASSFRGREETQYF. CDR3 nucleotide sequence: TGTGCCAGCAGCTTCAGGGGGCGGGAAGAGACCCAGTACTTC.

The chain employs TRBV19 and TRBJ1-1; D call uncertain. Germline V gives CDR1 LNHDA, CDR2 SQIVND (reference sequence). V was cut by 8 bases and J by 0 bases, with 16 bases left in between. The CDR3 is 15 amino acids. In nucleotides, the CDR3 is TGTGCCAGTTCCCCCGCCCCAAACCTGAACACTGAAGCTTTCTTT. As protein: CASSPAPNLNTEAFF. The complete variable domain, with remaining parts taken from reference TRBV19 and TRBJ1-1, reads DGGITQSPKYLFRKEGQNVTLSCEQNLNHDAMYWYRQDPGQGLRLIYYSQIVNDFQKGDIAEGYSVSREKKESFPLTVTSAQKNPTAFYLCASSPAPNLNTEAFFGQGTRLTVV.

On this clone: Its ends do not fully match the called genes, so a read error is possible. In the same sample, other DNA sequences code for this CDR3. The chain links TRBV5-4 to TRBJ1-1; D not certain. CDR3 length equals 14 residues. The V gene's germline CDR1 is SGHNT and CDR2 YYREEE (reference sequence). CDR3 sequence (DNA): TGTGCCAGCAGCTTGGCGGGGAGCGACACTGAGGCTTTCTTT. Its translation: CASSLAGSDTEAFF.